Listed below are T cell receptor beta chains from one sample, sequenced in a study of cytomegalovirus exposure and HLA in healthy donors. Some clones are missing from TCRdb's copy, which holds only in-frame ones; the method was immunoSEQ multiplex PCR. The data hold about 170,000 clones, with nearly 80% observed a single time. Material for sequencing was PBMCs. These receptors came from a woman in her 50s in good health and CMV-seropositive. The CDR3 runs from the conserved cysteine through the conserved F or W. The D gene is left open where the match is weak.

D gene	V gene	J gene	CDR3 protein	CDR3 DNA
NA	TRBV7-2	TRBJ2-2	CASSSTYTGELFF	TGTGCCAGCAGCTCCACTTACACCGGGGAGCTGTTTTTT
TRBD2	TRBV27	TRBJ2-1	CASTSPGTRGNEQFF	TGTGCCAGCACCAGTCCCGGGACTAGGGGCAATGAGCAGTTCTTC
TRBD1	TRBV18	TRBJ1-2	CASSSGQPYGYTF	TGTGCCAGCTCATCGGGACAGCCTTATGGCTACACCTTC
NA	TRBV10-3	TRBJ1-2	CATTPGGLSYGYTF	TGTGCCACAACCCCGGGGGGGCTGTCCTATGGCTACACCTTC
NA	TRBV29-1	TRBJ1-4	CSGAAGNEKLFF	TGCAGCGGGGCTGCTGGTAATGAAAAACTGTTTTTT
TRBD2	TRBV10-1	TRBJ2-3	CASSETSLAGGPDTQYF	TGCGCCAGCAGTGAAACCTCACTAGCGGGAGGGCCCGATACGCAGTATTTT
TRBD2	TRBV11-1	TRBJ2-7	CASGLAGPYEQYF	TGTGCCAGCGGGCTAGCGGGGCCCTACGAGCAGTACTTC
TRBD1	TRBV2	TRBJ1-5	CASRGDREGQPQHF	TGTGCCAGCAGGGGGGACAGGGAAGGACAGCCCCAGCATTTT
TRBD1	TRBV10-3	TRBJ1-1	CAISARQGGTEAFF	TGTGCCATCAGTGCCCGACAGGGAGGCACTGAAGCTTTCTTT
TRBD1	TRBV7-2	TRBJ2-7	CASSPGPGQSYEQYF	TGTGCCAGCAGCCCCGGGCCGGGACAGTCTTACGAGCAGTACTTC
TRBD1	TRBV7-9	TRBJ2-1	CASTDRGTYYEQFF	TGTGCCAGCACCGACAGGGGCACTTATTATGAGCAGTTCTTC
TRBD1	TRBV4-1	TRBJ1-5	CASSQGDRDNQPQHF	TGCGCCAGCAGCCAAGGGGACAGAGACAATCAGCCCCAGCATTTT
NA	TRBV9	TRBJ2-5	CASSVASGQGRETQYF	TGTGCCAGCAGCGTAGCCTCAGGGCAGGGCAGGGAGACCCAGTACTTC
TRBD1	TRBV11-2	TRBJ1-2	CASSLTGSRGYTF	TGTGCCAGCAGCTTGACAGGGTCCCGTGGCTACACCTTC
NA	TRBV5-4	TRBJ2-6	CASSYLEGGGANVLTF	TGTGCCAGCAGCTACCTTGAGGGCGGAGGAGCCAACGTCCTGACTTTC
NA	TRBV6-4	TRBJ1-2	CASSQGYGYTF	TGTGCCAGCAGCCAGGGCTATGGCTACACCTTC